This T cell receptor beta chain was captured by sequencing in a study of liver allograft versus peripheral blood T cells (dated by TCRdb to 2020 to 2022). A note on the overall study: The study compared T cell receptor repertoires found within transplanted livers against repertoires in the peripheral blood of liver transplant recipients.

TCRdb shows the sequencer as Illumina MiSeq. Through fastp at Q25 and MiXCR, TCRdb rebuilt clones from the public reads, retaining in-frame beta chains. Identical CDR3 protein sequences are pooled into one entry, listed with their most common genes and DNA. The sample profile shows around 2,500 distinct CDR3 sequences; 15% to 18% of them were found once. The ten top clones hold approximately 26% of the sample. Taking its sample share into account, this clonotype is medium-sized (0.01 to 0.1%). What antigen it recognizes has not been identified. The record has no base qualities; no much larger clone is one base away. General study outcomes and caveats: T cell receptor repertoires inside liver allografts were reported to differ from those detected in peripheral blood.

CDR1 PRHDT and CDR2 FYEKMQ are derived from the germline V gene (reference sequence). A distance of 6 bases separates the germline ends of V and J, which lose 0 bases and 7 bases respectively. The CDR3 contains 12 residues, cysteine and phenylalanine counted. The CDR3 DNA has 36 bases and is translated from base 1. The sequence was collected from a human patient who had a liver transplant. Where a transplant has occurred, the graft donor may have supplied some of the T cells. Rearrangement joined TRBV13 to TRBJ1-1; the D gene is unclear. The CDR3 is CASSLGDFEAFF. The nucleotides are TGTGCCAGCAGCTTAGGGGACTTTGAAGCTTTCTTT.